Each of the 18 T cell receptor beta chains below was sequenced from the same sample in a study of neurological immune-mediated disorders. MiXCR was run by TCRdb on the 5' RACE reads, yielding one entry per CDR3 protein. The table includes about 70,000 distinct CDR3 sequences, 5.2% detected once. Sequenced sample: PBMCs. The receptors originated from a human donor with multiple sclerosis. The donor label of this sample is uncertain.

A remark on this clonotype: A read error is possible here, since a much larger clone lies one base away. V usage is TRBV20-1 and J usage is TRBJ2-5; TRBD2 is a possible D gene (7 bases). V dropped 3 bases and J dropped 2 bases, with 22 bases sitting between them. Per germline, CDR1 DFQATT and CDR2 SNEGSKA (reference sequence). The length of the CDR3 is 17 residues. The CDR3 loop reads CSARNKGDTGGQETQYF. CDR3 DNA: TGCAGTGCTAGGAACAAAGGGGACACCGGGGGGCAAGAGACCCAGTACTTC.

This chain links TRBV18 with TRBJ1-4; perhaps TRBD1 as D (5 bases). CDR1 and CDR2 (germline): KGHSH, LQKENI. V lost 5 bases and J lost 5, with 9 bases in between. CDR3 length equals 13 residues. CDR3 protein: CASSKGRNEKLFF. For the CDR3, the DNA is TGTGCCAGCTCAAAGGGACGAAATGAAAAACTGTTTTTT.

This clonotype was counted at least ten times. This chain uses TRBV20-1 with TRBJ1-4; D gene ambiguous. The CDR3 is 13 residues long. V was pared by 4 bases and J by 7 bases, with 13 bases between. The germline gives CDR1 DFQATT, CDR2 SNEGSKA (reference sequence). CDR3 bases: TGCAGTGCTACCAGGTTAACAACTGAAAAACTGTTTTTT. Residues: CSATRLTTEKLFF.

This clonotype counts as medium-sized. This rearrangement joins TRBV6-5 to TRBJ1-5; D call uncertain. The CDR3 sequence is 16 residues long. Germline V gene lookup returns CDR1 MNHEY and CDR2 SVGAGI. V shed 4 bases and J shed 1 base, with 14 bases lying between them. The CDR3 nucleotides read TGTGCCAGCAGTTTACGACCCCCGGCAAGCAATCAGCCCCAGCATTTT. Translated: CASSLRPPASNQPQHF.

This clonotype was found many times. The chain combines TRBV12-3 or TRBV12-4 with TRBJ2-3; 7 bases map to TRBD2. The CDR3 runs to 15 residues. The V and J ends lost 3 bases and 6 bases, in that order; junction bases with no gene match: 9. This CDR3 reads CASSLAGVSPDTQYF. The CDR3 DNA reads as TGTGCCAGCAGTTTGGCGGGGGTTTCCCCGGATACGCAGTATTTT.

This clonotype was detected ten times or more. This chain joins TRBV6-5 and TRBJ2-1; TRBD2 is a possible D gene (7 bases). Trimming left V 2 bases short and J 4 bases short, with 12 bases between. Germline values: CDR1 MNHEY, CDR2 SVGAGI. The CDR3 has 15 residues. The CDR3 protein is CASSYGEGGYNEQFF. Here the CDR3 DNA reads TGTGCCAGCAGTTACGGGGAGGGGGGGTACAATGAGCAGTTCTTC.

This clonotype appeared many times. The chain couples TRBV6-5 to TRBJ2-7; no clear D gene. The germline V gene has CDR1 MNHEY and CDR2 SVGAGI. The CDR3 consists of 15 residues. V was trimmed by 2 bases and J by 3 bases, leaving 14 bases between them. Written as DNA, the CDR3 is TGTGCCAGCAGTTACGTTCCTGACTGGGGCTACGAGCAGTACTTC. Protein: CASSYVPDWGYEQYF.

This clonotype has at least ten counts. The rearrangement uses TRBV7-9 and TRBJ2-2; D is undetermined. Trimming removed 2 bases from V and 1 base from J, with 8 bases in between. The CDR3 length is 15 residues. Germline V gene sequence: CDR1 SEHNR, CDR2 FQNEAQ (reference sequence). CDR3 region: CASSLSDVNTGELFF. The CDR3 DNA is TGTGCCAGCAGCTTAAGTGACGTGAACACCGGGGAGCTGTTTTTT.

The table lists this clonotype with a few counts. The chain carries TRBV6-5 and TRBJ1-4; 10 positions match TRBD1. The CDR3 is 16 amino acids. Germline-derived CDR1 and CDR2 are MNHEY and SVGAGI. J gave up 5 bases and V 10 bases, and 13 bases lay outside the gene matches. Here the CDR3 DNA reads TGTGCCACTGCATCATCCGGGACAGGGGCCAATGAAAAACTGTTTTTT. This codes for CATASSGTGANEKLFF.

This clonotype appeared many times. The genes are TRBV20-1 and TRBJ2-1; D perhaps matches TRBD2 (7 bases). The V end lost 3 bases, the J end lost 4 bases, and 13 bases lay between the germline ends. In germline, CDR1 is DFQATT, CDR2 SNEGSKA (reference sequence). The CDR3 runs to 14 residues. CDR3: CSASTGGPYNEQFF. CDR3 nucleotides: TGCAGTGCTAGTACGGGGGGCCCGTACAATGAGCAGTTCTTC.

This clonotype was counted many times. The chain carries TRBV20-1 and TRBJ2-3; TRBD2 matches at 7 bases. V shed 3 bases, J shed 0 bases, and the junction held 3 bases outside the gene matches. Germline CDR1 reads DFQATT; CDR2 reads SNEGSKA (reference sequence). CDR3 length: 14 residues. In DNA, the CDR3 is TGCAGTGCTAGTGCAGCGGGGAGCACAGATACGCAGTATTTT. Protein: CSASAAGSTDTQYF.

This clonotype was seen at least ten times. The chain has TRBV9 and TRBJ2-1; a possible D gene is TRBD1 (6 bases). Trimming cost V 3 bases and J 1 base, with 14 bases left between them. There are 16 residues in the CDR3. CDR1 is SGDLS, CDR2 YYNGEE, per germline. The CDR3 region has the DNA TGTGCCAGCAGCGGCGCCCAGGGGAATTCCTACAATGAGCAGTTCTTC. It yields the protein CASSGAQGNSYNEQFF.

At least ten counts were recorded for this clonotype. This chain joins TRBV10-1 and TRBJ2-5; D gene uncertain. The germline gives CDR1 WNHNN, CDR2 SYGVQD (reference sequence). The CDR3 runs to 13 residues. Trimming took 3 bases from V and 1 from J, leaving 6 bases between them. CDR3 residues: CASSEGTQETQYF. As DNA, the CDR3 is TGCGCCAGCAGTGAAGGTACCCAAGAGACCCAGTACTTC.

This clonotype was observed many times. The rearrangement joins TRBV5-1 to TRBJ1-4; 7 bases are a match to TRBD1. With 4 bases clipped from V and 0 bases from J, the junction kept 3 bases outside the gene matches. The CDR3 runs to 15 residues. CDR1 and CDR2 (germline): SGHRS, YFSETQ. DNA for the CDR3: TGCGCCAGCAGCACGGACAGGCCAACTAATGAAAAACTGTTTTTT. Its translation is CASSTDRPTNEKLFF.

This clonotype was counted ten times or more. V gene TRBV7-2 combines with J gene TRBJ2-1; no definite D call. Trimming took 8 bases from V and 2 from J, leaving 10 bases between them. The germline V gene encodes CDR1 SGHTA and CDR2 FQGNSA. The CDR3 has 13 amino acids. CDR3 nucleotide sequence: TGTGCCAGCGGTAAAGCAGCCTACAATGAGCAGTTCTTC. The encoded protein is CASGKAAYNEQFF. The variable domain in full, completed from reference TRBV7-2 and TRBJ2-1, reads GAGVSQSPSNKVTEKGKDVELRCDPISGHTALYWYRQSLGQGLEFLIYFQGNSAPDKSGLPSDRFSAERTGGSVSTLTIQRTQQEDSAVYLCASGKAAYNEQFFGPGTRLTVL.

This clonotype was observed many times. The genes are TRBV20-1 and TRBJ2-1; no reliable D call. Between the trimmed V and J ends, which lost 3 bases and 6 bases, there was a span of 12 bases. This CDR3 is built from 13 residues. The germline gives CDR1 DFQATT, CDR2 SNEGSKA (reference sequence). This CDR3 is CSARTYLSNEQFF. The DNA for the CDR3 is TGCAGTGCTAGGACCTACCTTAGCAATGAGCAGTTCTTC.

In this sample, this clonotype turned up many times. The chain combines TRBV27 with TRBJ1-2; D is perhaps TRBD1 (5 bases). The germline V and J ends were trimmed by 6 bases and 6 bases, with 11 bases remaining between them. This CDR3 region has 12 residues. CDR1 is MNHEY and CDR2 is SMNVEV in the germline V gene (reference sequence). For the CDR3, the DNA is TGTGCCAGCAGCCTCCAGGGTCATGGCTACACCTTC. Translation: CASSLQGHGYTF.

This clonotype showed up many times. The CDR3 sequence: CASSLMAGEEKLFF. The CDR3, as DNA: TGTGCCAGCAGTTTAATGGCAGGGGAGGAAAAACTGTTTTTT. The chain recombines TRBV12-3 or TRBV12-4 with TRBJ1-4; weak D call: TRBD1 (6 bases). CDR3 length equals 14 residues. Trimming took 2 bases from V and 8 from J, leaving 12 bases between them.